This section outlines one T cell receptor (beta chain) sequence together with its context. Ten or more counts support this clonotype. The antigen it recognizes is unknown. The input lacks base qualities; no much larger clone sits a single base away. The sequencer listed for this sample is Illumina HiSeq 2000. TCR beta chain libraries were generated by multiplex PCR amplification. High-throughput sequencing was used to analyze the amplified TCR beta chain products. TCRdb trimmed public reads at Q25 via fastp, called clones via MiXCR and kept in-frame beta chains. Entries are consolidated by CDR3 protein sequence, retaining the most common genes and DNA. Within this sample are around 230,000 distinct CDR3 sequences, with nearly 35% of them counted one time only. Roughly 3.5% of the sample lies in the top ten. Lymph node samples came from the axillary draining lymph nodes of breast cancer patients. This sample was taken from a study of breast tumors, draining lymph nodes, adjacent tissues (TCRdb year 2016). As for the study more broadly: TCR beta repertoires were compared across tumor, adjacent nontumor tissue and axillary lymph nodes obtained from breast cancer patients. In human breast cancer, the study set out to assess how tumor, surrounding tissue and draining lymph node repertoires relate to one another and whether T cells might be exchanged between them. The paper as a whole reports these results and caveats: The similarity between tumor and nontumor tissue repertoires was significantly greater in luminal-like breast cancer than in basal-like breast cancer. The data were considered consistent with the idea that most tumor T cells come from the lymph node and then expand in tumor tissue. Tumor T-cell repertoires showed less diversity than lymph node repertoires and more diversity than nontumor tissue repertoires, and tumor T-cell repertoires showed preferential V and J gene usage. The conclusion that tumor T cells originate in lymph nodes was presented as consistent with a hypothesis rather than as directly demonstrated.

The source is a female donor with breast cancer. Some clones in this sample may be carry-over from other donors' samples. Sequencing used axillary lymph node tissue.

The CDR3 region: CASSFDRGPTDTQYF. The DNA sequence follows: TGTGCCAGCAGTTTCGACAGGGGGCCAACAGATACGCAGTATTTT. The chain is assembled from TRBV7-3 and TRBJ2-3, with 10 bases in between that match TRBD1. After removal of 6 bases from V and 3 bases from J, the junction retains 6 bases not matched to a gene. CDR1 and CDR2, looked up from the germline V gene, are SGHTA and FQGTGA. The CDR3 measures 15 amino acids from cysteine to phenylalanine. CDR3 DNA only is kept here, 45 bases in frame from base 1.